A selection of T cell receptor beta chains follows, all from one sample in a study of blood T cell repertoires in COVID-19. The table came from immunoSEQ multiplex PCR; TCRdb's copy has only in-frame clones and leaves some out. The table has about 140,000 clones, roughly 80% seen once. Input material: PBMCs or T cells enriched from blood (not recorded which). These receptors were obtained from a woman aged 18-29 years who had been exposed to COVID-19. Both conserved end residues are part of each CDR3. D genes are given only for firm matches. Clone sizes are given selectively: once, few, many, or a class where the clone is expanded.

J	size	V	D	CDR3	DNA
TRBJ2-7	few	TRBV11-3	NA	CASSPLSGEQYF	TGTGCCAGCAGCCCATTGAGTGGCGAGCAGTACTTC
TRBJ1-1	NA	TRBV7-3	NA	CASSLLTQMRVGNTEAFF	TGTGCCAGCAGCTTATTAACACAAATGAGGGTGGGAAACACTGAAGCTTTCTTT
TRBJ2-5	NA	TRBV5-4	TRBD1	CASSLEPGQGQETQYF	TGTGCCAGCAGCTTGGAACCGGGACAGGGCCAAGAGACCCAGTACTTC
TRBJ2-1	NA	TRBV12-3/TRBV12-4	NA	CATQTSRGEQFF	TGTGCCACCCAGACTAGTCGCGGTGAGCAGTTCTTC
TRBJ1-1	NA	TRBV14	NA	CASSLNRVGEAFF	TGTGCCAGCAGCCTAAACAGGGTCGGTGAAGCTTTCTTT
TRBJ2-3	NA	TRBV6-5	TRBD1	CASRGLTGVQDTQYF	TGTGCCAGCAGGGGCTTGACAGGGGTGCAGGATACGCAGTATTTT
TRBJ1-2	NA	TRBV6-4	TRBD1	CASKQVRGHHYGYTF	TGTGCCAGCAAACAGGTGAGGGGGCATCACTATGGCTACACCTTC
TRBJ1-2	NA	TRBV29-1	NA	CSVEGQVGYGYTF	TGCAGCGTTGAGGGTCAGGTCGGCTATGGCTACACCTTC
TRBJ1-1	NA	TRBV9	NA	CASSSRQSNTEAFF	TGTGCCAGCAGCTCCCGACAGAGTAACACTGAAGCTTTCTTT
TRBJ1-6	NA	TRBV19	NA	CASRFSSYNSPLHF	TGTGCCAGCCGGTTTAGCTCCTATAATTCACCCCTCCACTTT
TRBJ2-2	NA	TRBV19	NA	CASSVDRTNTGELFF	TGTGCCAGTAGCGTCGACAGGACGAACACCGGGGAGCTGTTTTTT
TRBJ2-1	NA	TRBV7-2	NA	CASSPAWTTNEQFF	TGTGCCAGCAGCCCTGCTTGGACTACCAATGAGCAGTTCTTC
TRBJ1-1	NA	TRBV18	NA	CASSPPVNTEAFF	TGTGCCAGCTCACCCCCGGTGAACACTGAAGCTTTCTTT
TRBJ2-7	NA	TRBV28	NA	CASSLPPWGGGTYEQYF	TGTGCCAGCAGTTTACCCCCGTGGGGAGGGGGTACCTACGAGCAGTACTTC
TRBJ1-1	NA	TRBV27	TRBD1	CASSPGGQGRAGTEAFF	TGTGCCAGCAGTCCAGGGGGACAGGGTCGGGCGGGGACTGAAGCTTTCTTT
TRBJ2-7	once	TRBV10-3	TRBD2	CAISESKSGASYEQYF	TGTGCCATCAGTGAGTCCAAAAGCGGGGCCTCCTACGAGCAGTACTTC
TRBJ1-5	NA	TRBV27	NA	CASSFGGDGGNQPQHF	TGTGCAAGCAGTTTTGGGGGCGATGGGGGCAATCAGCCCCAGCATTTT
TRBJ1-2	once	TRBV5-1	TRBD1	CASSPAGTGSSGYTF	TGCGCCAGCAGCCCGGCCGGGACAGGGTCTTCGGGCTACACCTTC
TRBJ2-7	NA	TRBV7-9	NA	CASSFSWGQVDEQYF	TGTGCCAGCAGCTTTAGTTGGGGCCAAGTCGACGAGCAGTACTTC
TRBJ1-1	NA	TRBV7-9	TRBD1	CASSQKTGATEAFF	TGTGCCAGCAGCCAAAAGACAGGGGCCACTGAAGCTTTCTTT